The clone carrying this T cell receptor beta chain is deemed large. Its antigen is not identified. Sample time point: sample taken at primary tumor resection. TCRdb re-called the 5' RACE reads through MiXCR, storing one row per CDR3 protein. The data show several thousand distinct CDR3 sequences, with roughly 3.9% seen just once and 23% held by the top ten. Trimming took 7 bases from V and 6 from J, leaving 10 bases between them. The CDR3 length is 11 residues. Germline CDR1 and CDR2: ENHRY and SYGVKD. This specimen belongs to a study of spatial heterogeneity in lung cancer. General study points: The study found that expanded intratumoral alpha and beta TCR counts tracked tumor mutation counts.

The genes are TRBV10-3 and TRBJ2-7; D not certain. The sequencing here drew on lung tumor tissue, taken at surgery. The receptor was isolated from a female donor with early-stage non-small cell lung cancer. CDR3 region: CAITIGGEQYF. In nucleotides, the CDR3 is TGTGCCATCACCATCGGCGGCGAGCAGTACTTC.